These 4 T cell receptor beta chains came from one sample sequenced in a study of identical twins. MiXCR, run by TCRdb on the 5' RACE reads, gives a single entry per CDR3 protein. The repertoire includes fewer than 450,000 distinct CDR3 sequences, around 9% of them detected once, and approximately 8.9% sits in the top ten. The sequenced material came from naive T cells sorted from blood. These receptors were collected from a woman between 45 and 60 years old in good health.

This clonotype was seen repeatedly, ten times or more. The chain employs TRBV11-2 and TRBJ2-1, with TRBD2 matching 11 bases. V shed 6 bases, J shed 7 bases, and the junction held 2 bases outside the gene matches. The CDR3 contains 13 residues. CDR1 is SGHAT and CDR2 is FQNNGV in the germline V gene. The CDR3 DNA sequence: TGTGCCAGCAGTAGCGGGAGGGCAAATGAGCAGTTCTTC. Translating it yields CASSSGRANEQFF.

This clonotype was found many times. The chain couples TRBV5-1 to TRBJ2-2; 7 nucleotides agree with TRBD1. V was pared by 4 bases and J by 1 base, with 7 bases of the junction left unmatched. The germline V gene encodes CDR1 SGHRS and CDR2 YFSETQ. This CDR3 has 16 residues. As DNA, the CDR3 is TGCGCCAGCAGCCTTGACAGGGCCGGGAACACCGGGGAGCTGTTTTTT. The encoded protein is CASSLDRAGNTGELFF.

The chain is built from TRBV5-1 and TRBJ2-3, with D perhaps TRBD1 (5 bases). The V gene's germline CDR1 is SGHRS and CDR2 YFSETQ. The V gene lost 9 bases and the J gene lost 2 bases, with 19 bases spanning the gap. The CDR3 totals 15 residues. DNA for the CDR3: TGCGCCACCTTCCCAGACAGCCCCTACACAGATACGCAGTATTTT. It yields the protein CATFPDSPYTDTQYF.

The chain links TRBV12-3 or TRBV12-4 to TRBJ2-5; TRBD2 might be the D (6 bases). Trimming shortened V by 6 bases and J by 5 bases, and 10 bases separated the two germline ends. The CDR3 loop spans 12 amino acids. The CDR3 loop reads CASSGSHETQYF. CDR3 DNA: TGTGCCAGCAGCGGGAGTCACGAGACCCAGTACTTC.